Listed below are T cell receptor beta chains from one sample, sequenced in a study of cytomegalovirus exposure and HLA in healthy donors. TCRdb's copy holds only in-frame clones and misses some; the assay was immunoSEQ multiplex PCR. This table has around 220,000 clones, less than 80% appearing once. The sequenced sample consisted of PBMCs. The receptors stem from a girl aged 2 to 10 in good health and CMV-seronegative. Each CDR3 is given with its conserved first and last residue. The order of the fields is J gene, V gene, clone size, D gene, CDR3 protein, CDR3 DNA. D genes are given only for firm matches. The listing skips clone size in some rows; elsewhere it reads once, few, many or a size class.

>TRBJ1-2|TRBV6-5|NA|NA
CASSYSRNIGDYGYTF
TGTGCCAGCAGTTACTCGCGCAACATCGGAGACTATGGCTACACCTTC
>TRBJ2-3|TRBV12-5|NA|NA
CASGWGGGVADTQYF
TGTGCTAGTGGTTGGGGCGGAGGGGTCGCAGATACGCAGTATTTT
>TRBJ1-2|TRBV7-9|NA|NA
CASSTQGGSYTF
TGTGCCAGCAGCACCCAGGGCGGGAGCTACACCTTC
>TRBJ2-1|TRBV15|once|NA
CATAGRNSYNEQFF
TGTGCCACCGCCGGCAGGAACTCTTACAATGAGCAGTTCTTC
>TRBJ2-7|TRBV2|NA|TRBD1
CASSADRGRVHEQYF
TGTGCCAGCAGCGCGGACAGGGGGCGAGTCCACGAGCAGTACTTC
>TRBJ1-5|TRBV5-5|NA|NA
CASSSVESRQPQHF
TGTGCCAGCAGTTCTGTGGAGTCGCGTCAGCCCCAGCATTTT
>TRBJ1-5|TRBV21-1|NA|NA
CASSNGAGQPQHF
TGTGCCAGCAGCAATGGAGCCGGGCAGCCCCAGCATTTT
>TRBJ1-1|TRBV19|NA|NA
CASSISGRAFF
TGTGCCAGTAGTATCTCAGGGCGCGCTTTCTTT
>TRBJ1-3|TRBV2|NA|NA
CASSAEGSLNTIYF
TGTGCCAGCAGTGCGGAGGGCTCTCTAAACACCATATATTTT
>TRBJ2-7|TRBV6-5|NA|TRBD2
CASSYTGTSGTYEQYF
TGTGCCAGCAGTTACACGGGGACTAGCGGTACCTACGAGCAGTACTTC
>TRBJ2-5|TRBV5-1|few|NA
CASSFQGLEETQYF
TGCGCCAGCAGCTTCCAGGGACTTGAAGAGACCCAGTACTTC
>TRBJ1-2|TRBV10-2|NA|NA
CASLGEGRDGDYGYTF
TGCGCCAGCCTTGGGGAGGGTCGGGACGGAGACTATGGCTACACCTTC
>TRBJ1-2|TRBV6-5|NA|NA
CASSLGRGGYTF
TGTGCCAGCAGTTTAGGAAGAGGTGGCTACACCTTC
>TRBJ2-1|TRBV9|NA|TRBD1
CASSVHQGAWNEQFF
TGTGCCAGCAGCGTACACCAGGGGGCGTGGAACGAGCAGTTCTTC
>TRBJ2-3|TRBV4-1|NA|NA
CASSQDRLREASYTQYF
TGCGCCAGCAGCCAAGACCGGCTGCGGGAAGCCTCTTATACGCAGTATTTT
>TRBJ2-5|TRBV2|NA|NA
CAAAASQTQYF
TGTGCCGCGGCGGCTAGCCAGACCCAGTACTTC
>TRBJ1-2|TRBV2|NA|NA
CASSGFSGKANYGYTF
TGTGCCAGCAGTGGTTTTTCAGGGAAGGCTAACTATGGCTACACCTTC
>TRBJ2-3|TRBV25-1|NA|NA
CASSGDLSTDTQYF
TGTGCCAGCAGTGGAGACTTGAGCACAGATACGCAGTATTTT
>TRBJ1-3|TRBV5-6|NA|NA
CASSFLDLGESGNTIYF
TGTGCCAGCAGCTTCCTGGATTTAGGGGAATCTGGAAACACCATATATTTT
>TRBJ2-7|TRBV15|NA|NA
CATSRDLENYEQYF
TGTGCCACCAGCAGAGATCTGGAGAACTACGAGCAGTACTTC
>TRBJ2-3|TRBV6-6|NA|NA
CASSQSRDTQYF
TGTGCCAGCAGTCAGTCTAGGGATACGCAGTATTTT
>TRBJ1-2|TRBV2|NA|TRBD1
CASTRATGGYGYTF
TGTGCCAGCACCCGGGCGACAGGGGGCTATGGCTACACCTTC
>TRBJ1-2|TRBV20-1|NA|TRBD1
CSARGQWGYTF
TGCAGTGCTAGGGGACAGTGGGGATACACCTTC
>TRBJ1-5|TRBV19|NA|NA
CASSAGVGNQPQHF
TGTGCCAGTAGCGCAGGGGTGGGCAATCAGCCCCAGCATTTT
>TRBJ2-5|TRBV29-1|NA|NA
CSSSGSDRETQYF
TGCAGCTCCTCGGGGTCAGACAGGGAGACCCAGTACTTC
>TRBJ2-5|TRBV18|NA|NA
CASSPRRGLGETQYF
TGTGCCAGCTCACCTCGGCGGGGCTTGGGAGAGACCCAGTACTTC
>TRBJ2-7|TRBV7-9|NA|TRBD1
CASSSRRDRSYEQYF
TGTGCCAGCAGCTCCCGGCGGGACAGGTCCTACGAGCAGTACTTC
>TRBJ2-7|TRBV5-4|NA|NA
CASSGKQGTTYEQYF
TGTGCCAGCAGCGGAAAACAGGGAACAACCTACGAGCAGTACTTC
>TRBJ2-1|TRBV29-1|NA|NA
CSVEGTPSSYNEQFF
TGCAGCGTTGAAGGGACTCCTAGCTCCTACAATGAGCAGTTCTTC
>TRBJ1-1|TRBV15|few|NA
CATSRAGSRNTEAFF
TGTGCCACCAGCAGAGCAGGAAGTCGGAACACTGAAGCTTTCTTT
>TRBJ1-5|TRBV28|NA|NA
CASSPAEGSFNQPQHF
TGTGCCAGCAGTCCTGCCGAGGGCAGCTTCAATCAGCCCCAGCATTTT
>TRBJ1-2|TRBV11-2|NA|NA
CASSSDGLYGYTF
TGTGCCAGCAGCTCGGACGGACTCTATGGCTACACCTTC
>TRBJ2-1|TRBV29-1|NA|TRBD2
CSVEGGWSNNEQFF
TGCAGCGTTGAGGGGGGGTGGTCCAACAATGAGCAGTTCTTC
>TRBJ1-5|TRBV6-1|NA|NA
CASSEARGTLNQPQHF
TGTGCCAGCAGTGAAGCGCGAGGGACTCTAAATCAGCCCCAGCATTTT
>TRBJ2-7|TRBV7-3|NA|NA
CASSLTGAREQYF
TGTGCCAGCAGCTTAACAGGGGCAAGGGAGCAGTACTTC
>TRBJ1-1|TRBV29-1|NA|NA
CSVELQGTEAFF
TGCAGCGTTGAGTTGCAGGGCACTGAAGCTTTCTTT
>TRBJ2-5|TRBV27|NA|NA
CASSFASTSRSVETQYF
TGTGCCAGCAGTTTCGCCTCGACTAGTCGGTCGGTAGAGACCCAGTACTTC
>TRBJ2-7|TRBV6-5|NA|TRBD2
CASTLSSGSLYEQYF
TGTGCCAGCACCCTGAGTAGCGGGAGCCTCTACGAGCAGTACTTC
>TRBJ1-6|TRBV5-4|NA|NA
CASSLIRGQGNSPLHF
TGTGCCAGCAGCCTGATCCGCGGCCAGGGTAATTCACCCCTCCACTTT
>TRBJ1-4|TRBV2|NA|NA
CASSETKGDEKLFF
TGTGCCAGCAGTGAAACAAAGGGAGATGAAAAACTGTTTTTT
>TRBJ1-1|TRBV29-1|NA|NA
CSVEEPGEAFF
TGCAGCGTTGAAGAACCAGGGGAGGCTTTCTTT
>TRBJ2-3|TRBV27|NA|NA
CASSLSASTDTQYF
TGTGCCAGCAGTTTATCGGCTAGCACAGATACGCAGTATTTT
>TRBJ1-5|TRBV27|NA|NA
CASSTTRTDYYRPNNQPQHF
TGTGCCAGCAGCACCACCCGGACCGACTACTACCGACCGAATAATCAGCCCCAGCATTTT
>TRBJ2-1|TRBV13|NA|NA
CASSSTYNEQFF
TGTGCCAGCAGCTCAACATACAATGAGCAGTTCTTC
>TRBJ2-1|TRBV10-3|NA|TRBD2
CAISEGGSSYNEQFF
TGTGCCATCAGTGAAGGCGGGAGCTCCTACAATGAGCAGTTCTTC
>TRBJ2-6|TRBV9|NA|NA
CASSVEGDSGANVLTF
TGTGCCAGCAGCGTCGAGGGAGACTCTGGGGCCAACGTCCTGACTTTC
>TRBJ1-1|TRBV19|NA|TRBD1
CASRQGEIEAFF
TGTGCCAGCCGACAGGGGGAGATTGAAGCTTTCTTT
>TRBJ1-6|TRBV5-1|NA|TRBD1
CASSLGQGKNSPLHF
TGCGCCAGCAGCTTGGGACAGGGTAAAAATTCACCCCTCCACTTT
>TRBJ2-1|TRBV9|NA|TRBD1
CASSVRPGGDEQFF
TGTGCCAGCAGCGTACGCCCAGGGGGCGATGAGCAGTTCTTC